The 17 T cell receptor beta chains below were found in one sample sequenced in a study of blood T cells in healthy people across ages. A second 7 to 11 cycle PCR used barcoded and J-beta primers. From the 5' RACE reads, TCRdb called clonotypes with MiXCR, one entry per CDR3 protein. The repertoire holds roughly 1,700,000 distinct CDR3 sequences, 28% seen once, with around 7.7% in the top ten. The sequenced material came from blood. The source is a woman in her 30s in good health.

This sequence joins TRBV5-1 and TRBJ1-2; 11 nucleotides align to TRBD1. This CDR3 contains 18 residues. Germline V gene data show CDR1 as SGHRS and CDR2 as YFSETQ. V lost 2 bases, J lost 0 bases, and 9 bases stayed unmatched. DNA for the CDR3: TGCGCCAGCAGCTTCCCCAGGACAGGGGGCGCAACTAACTATGGCTACACCTTC. Translation gives CASSFPRTGGATNYGYTF.

This clonotype has only a few counts. This chain connects TRBV6-2 or TRBV6-3 to TRBJ1-5; the match to TRBD1 covers 7 bases. Germline V CDR1 and CDR2: MNHEY, SVGEGT. This CDR3 is 15 amino acids long. V lost 5 bases to trimming and J lost 2 bases; unmatched junction nucleotides: 6. CDR3 amino acids: CASSVGGSGNQPQHF. The CDR3 DNA follows: TGTGCCAGCAGTGTAGGGGGCTCAGGCAATCAGCCCCAGCATTTT.

The genes are TRBV20-1 and TRBJ1-2, with no clear D. The V and J ends lost 2 bases and 9 bases respectively, with 10 bases between them. Germline values: CDR1 DFQATT, CDR2 SNEGSKA (reference sequence). This CDR3 region has 11 residues. The CDR3 nucleotides read TGCAGTGCTAGATTTTCCGATAGCTACACCTTC. This codes for CSARFSDSYTF.

This sequence joins TRBV20-1 and TRBJ2-7, with 7 positions matching TRBD1. There are 14 residues in the CDR3. The germline V gene encodes CDR1 DFQATT and CDR2 SNEGSKA (reference sequence). V shed 5 bases and J 0 bases; nucleotides not matched to a gene: 7. CDR3 protein: CSADPRDSSYEQYF. DNA of the CDR3: TGCAGTGCTGACCCCCGGGACAGCTCCTACGAGCAGTACTTC.

This clonotype was detected a few times. This chain uses TRBV11-2 with TRBJ2-1; D gene ambiguous. Per germline, CDR1 SGHAT and CDR2 FQNNGV. Trimming took off 3 bases at V and 10 bases at J, with 28 bases between the two ends. The CDR3 covers 18 residues. CDR3 in DNA: TGTGCCAGCAGCTTCCAACCCCCGATAGCCCTTAACTCCTACGAGCAGTTCTTC. As protein: CASSFQPPIALNSYEQFF.

This chain joins TRBV20-1 and TRBJ2-1; D possibly corresponds to TRBD1 (6 bases). The CDR3 length is 14 residues. The V end lost 3 bases, the J end lost 4 bases, and 13 bases lay between the germline ends. The germline gives CDR1 DFQATT, CDR2 SNEGSKA (reference sequence). The CDR3 loop is CSARDREHYNEQFF. In DNA form, the CDR3 reads TGCAGTGCTAGGGACAGAGAACATTACAATGAGCAGTTCTTC.

A remark on this clonotype: This clone may be a read error of a much larger clone one base away. The rearrangement uses TRBV7-2 and TRBJ2-4; no definite D call. This CDR3 is built from 13 residues. V was cut by 3 bases and J by 8 bases, with 11 bases left in between. The germline V gene has CDR1 SGHTA and CDR2 FQGNSA. CDR3 region: CASSFRVPDIQYF. The CDR3 DNA sequence: TGTGCCAGCAGCTTTCGGGTCCCTGACATTCAGTACTTC. Based on the CDR3 plus reference TRBV7-2 and TRBJ2-4, the full variable domain is GAGVSQSPSNKVTEKGKDVELRCDPISGHTALYWYRQSLGQGLEFLIYFQGNSAPDKSGLPSDRFSAERTGGSVSTLTIQRTQQEDSAVYLCASSFRVPDIQYFGAGTRLSVL.

This chain links TRBV7-2 with TRBJ2-6, with 9 bases aligning to TRBD1. The ends lost 3 bases at V and 8 bases at J; junction bases unmatched: 2. Germline values: CDR1 SGHTA, CDR2 FQGNSA. This CDR3 has 14 amino acids. As DNA, the CDR3 is TGTGCCAGCAGCTTCGGGACAGGGTCCAACGTCCTGACTTTC. It translates to CASSFGTGSNVLTF.

The chain couples TRBV28 to TRBJ1-1; TRBD1 aligns across 9 bases. The CDR3 runs 16 residues. Germline V lookup: CDR1 MDHEN, CDR2 SYDVKM. After removal of 9 bases from V and 7 bases from J, the junction contained 18 bases not matched to a gene. CDR3 coding DNA: TGTGCCAGTGGGACAGGGTACATCACACCCGCCCATGAAGCTTTCTTT. Translation gives CASGTGYITPAHEAFF. Full variable domain (remainder filled in from reference TRBV28 and TRBJ1-1): DVKVTQSSRYLVKRTGEKVFLECVQDMDHENMFWYRQDPGLGLRLIYFSYDVKMKEKGDIPEGYSVSREKKERFSLILESASTNQTSMYLCASGTGYITPAHEAFFGQGTRLTVV.

With regard to this clonotype: A read error may account for a junction end that differs from germline. The chain has TRBV3-1 and TRBJ2-7; TRBD1 matches at 7 bases. The CDR3 sequence is 15 residues long. CDR1 LGHDT and CDR2 YNNKEL come from the germline V gene (reference sequence). The CDR3, as DNA: TGTACCAGCAGCCAAGTTTCGACAGGGCTATGGGAGCAGTACTTC. Translated, it gives CTSSQVSTGLWEQYF.

Comments on this clonotype: The conserved phenylalanine or tryptophan is not found at the CDR3 terminus, so this likely reflects a read error. This sequence joins TRBV7-9 and TRBJ2-1, with 9 positions matching TRBD1. The CDR3 is 16 amino acids. Trimming at V came to 5 bases and at J to 6 bases, leaving 11 bases not matched to a gene. Germline V gives CDR1 SEHNR, CDR2 FQNEAQ (reference sequence). The CDR3 protein is CASSAQGQGPSNEQFL. CDR3 sequence (DNA): TGTGCCAGCAGCGCCCAGGGACAGGGCCCTAGCAATGAGCAGTTCTTA.

This clonotype was counted at least ten times. The chain uses TRBV6-2 or TRBV6-3 and TRBJ2-5, with 7 bases fitting TRBD1. Germline-derived CDR1 and CDR2 are MNHEY and SVGEGT. This CDR3 region has 14 residues. J lost 4 bases, V lost 2 bases, and 4 bases had no gene match. CDR3 region: CASSYAGTVETQYF. CDR3 sequence (DNA): TGTGCCAGCAGTTACGCCGGGACAGTAGAGACCCAGTACTTC.

Regarding this clonotype: Compared with germline, one end of the junction differs, possibly owing to a read error. The rearrangement joins TRBV2 to TRBJ1-4; a weak D match, TRBD1 (5 bases). This CDR3 has 16 amino acids. Germline V gene data show CDR1 as SNHLY and CDR2 as FYNNEI. The CDR3 nucleotides read TGTGCCAGCAGTCGGCTTACAGGCGCAACTAATGAAAAACGGTTTTTT. Translating gives CASSRLTGATNEKRFF. The full variable domain, rest sourced from reference TRBV2 and TRBJ1-4, is EPEVTQTPSHQVTQMGQEVILRCVPISNHLYFYWYRQILGQKVEFLVSFYNNEISEKSEIFDDQFSVERPDGSNFTLKIRSTKLEDSAMYFCASSRLTGATNEKRFFGSGTQLSVL.

Many counts were recorded for this clonotype. The chain employs TRBV7-9 and TRBJ2-1; 8 bases fit TRBD2. The CDR3 sequence is 13 residues long. CDR1 and CDR2 from the germline V gene are SEHNR and FQNEAQ (reference sequence). V shed 5 bases, J shed 9 bases, and the junction held 6 bases outside the gene matches. The CDR3 bases are TGTGCCAGCAGCCCCGGGACTAGAAGTGAGCAGTTCTTC. This gives the protein CASSPGTRSEQFF.

This clonotype was picked up many times. The V and J genes are TRBV6-2 or TRBV6-3 and TRBJ2-1, with 10 positions matching TRBD2. CDR1 and CDR2 from the germline V gene are MNHEY and SVGEGT. There are 16 residues in the CDR3. V was pared by 3 bases and J by 4 bases, with 6 bases of the junction left unmatched. The CDR3, as DNA: TGTGCCAGCAGTTATTACAGACTAGCGGGTTACAATGAGCAGTTCTTC. The encoded protein is CASSYYRLAGYNEQFF.

With respect to this clonotype: A read error is possible here, since a much larger clone lies one base away. The chain combines TRBV7-9 with TRBJ2-5, with 7 bases identical to TRBD1. The tail of the sequence fits TRBJ2-7 better, so the J call may be wrong. Germline CDR1 reads SEHNR; CDR2 reads FQNEAQ (reference sequence). CDR3 length equals 14 residues. Here the CDR3 reads CASSYLQGSYEQYV. The DNA of the CDR3 is TGTGCCAGCAGCTACCTACAGGGGAGCTACGAGCAGTACGTC.

This clonotype was found a few times. The chain joins TRBV5-1 to TRBJ2-7; no clear D gene. The CDR3 sequence is 15 residues long. The V end lost 0 bases, the J end lost 0 bases, and 10 bases lay between the germline ends. CDR1 is SGHRS, CDR2 YFSETQ, per germline. The CDR3 nucleotides are TGCGCCAGCAGCTTGGGAGGATTTAGCTCCTACGAGCAGTACTTC. Residues: CASSLGGFSSYEQYF.